These 30 T cell receptor beta chains came from one sample sequenced in a study of T cell responses to AZD1222 COVID-19 vaccine. This table comes from immunoSEQ multiplex PCR, and its TCRdb copy is limited to in-frame clones, with some not included. The sample includes about 120,000 clones, about nine tenths of them seen just once. This specimen was peripheral blood, taken on day 0 of AZD1222 vaccination. Source of these receptors: an adult in good health.

The rearrangement links TRBV6-5 to TRBJ2-7; 10 nucleotides agree with TRBD1. Germline CDR1 reads MNHEY; CDR2 reads SVGAGI. Trimming at V came to 2 bases and at J to 6 bases, leaving 7 bases not matched to a gene. CDR3 length: 15 amino acids. The CDR3 DNA follows: TGTGCCAGCAGTTACGAAGGGGACAGGGGACCCGAGCAGTACTTC. This encodes CASSYEGDRGPEQYF.

This rearrangement joins TRBV25-1 to TRBJ2-3; D might be TRBD1 (6 bases). CDR3 length equals 13 residues. The germline V gene encodes CDR1 MGHDK and CDR2 SYGVNS. The germline V and J ends were trimmed by 6 bases and 1 base, with 8 bases remaining between them. CDR3 in DNA: TGTGCCAGCAGCTCAGGGGGCACAGATACGCAGTATTTT. It codes for CASSSGGTDTQYF.

J is TRBJ2-7 and V is TRBV28; tentatively, D is TRBD2 (6 bases). With 6 bases removed from V and 8 bases from J, the gap between germline ends came to 20 bases. The CDR3 covers 14 residues. CDR1 and CDR2 (germline): MDHEN, SYDVKM. As DNA, the CDR3 is TGTGCCAGCAGCCCCTCGGTTGGGACTCGGCAGCAGTACTTC. As protein: CASSPSVGTRQQYF.

The chain combines TRBV12-3 or TRBV12-4 with TRBJ2-7, with no clear D. The CDR3 covers 13 residues. V lost 3 bases and J 3 bases, leaving 9 bases between the germline ends. This chain's CDR3 is CASSFNRGYEQYF. CDR3 in DNA: TGTGCCAGCAGTTTTAATCGAGGCTACGAGCAGTACTTC.

This chain connects TRBV6-6 to TRBJ2-2, with TRBD1 matching 9 bases. Germline V gene data show CDR1 as MNHNY and CDR2 as SVGAGI (reference sequence). V trimming: 5 bases; J trimming: 4 bases; junction bases outside the gene matches: 5. The CDR3 loop spans 15 amino acids. As DNA, the CDR3 is TGTGCCAGCAGTACCCCGGGACAGGGCACCGGGGAGCTGTTTTTT. This sequence encodes CASSTPGQGTGELFF.

CDR3 sequence (DNA): TGTGCCAGCAGCCAACTTGGGAGGGCCCTCGAGCAGTACTTC. This codes for CASSQLGRALEQYF. This sequence joins TRBV3-1 (or the pseudogene TRBV3-2) and TRBJ2-7; TRBD2 matches at 7 bases. V gave up 2 bases and J gave up 6 bases; unmatched junction bases: 7. Germline assignment: CDR1 LGHDT and CDR2 YNNKEL (reference sequence). CDR3 size: 14 residues.

This clone was observed a single time. The genes are TRBV15 and TRBJ1-5, with D unclear. Trimming pared 5 bases from V and 5 bases from J, leaving 10 bases between. This CDR3 is 13 amino acids long. CDR1 LNHNV and CDR2 YYDKDF come from the germline V gene (reference sequence). The CDR3 is CATSVRRDQPQHF. DNA of the CDR3: TGTGCCACCAGCGTTCGGAGGGATCAGCCCCAGCATTTT.

This sequence joins TRBV28 and TRBJ1-1; perhaps TRBD1 as D (5 bases). V lost 2 bases and J lost 4, with 17 bases in between. The CDR3 contains 16 residues. Per germline, CDR1 MDHEN and CDR2 SYDVKM. CDR3 DNA sequence: TGTGCCAGCAGTTTAGAGGCTGAGGTGGGGGGCACTGAAGCTTTCTTT. Protein: CASSLEAEVGGTEAFF.

CDR3 sequence (DNA): TGTGCCAGCAATTTTGTCTATGGCTACACCTTC. Amino acids: CASNFVYGYTF. V is TRBV11-2 and J is TRBJ1-2; D gene unclear. CDR1 SGHAT and CDR2 FQNNGV come from the germline V gene. The V end lost 7 bases, the J end lost 4 bases, and 7 bases lay between the germline ends. The CDR3 length is 11 residues. Full variable domain (rest looked up from reference TRBV11-2 and TRBJ1-2): EAGVAQSPRYKIIEKRQSVAFWCNPISGHATLYWYQQILGQGPKLLIQFQNNGVVDDSQLPKDRFSAERLKGVDSTLKIQPAKLEDSAVYLCASNFVYGYTFGSGTRLTVV.

The rearrangement joins TRBV6-5 to TRBJ1-2; 7 bases are a match to TRBD1. Germline V gene lookup returns CDR1 MNHEY and CDR2 SVGAGI. Trimming at V came to 2 bases and at J to 7 bases, leaving 7 bases not matched to a gene. CDR3 length: 14 amino acids. CDR3 residues: CASSYRAGGVGYTF. CDR3 nucleotides: TGTGCCAGCAGTTACAGGGCAGGGGGGGTTGGCTACACCTTC.

This clone was detected once. The V gene is TRBV18, the J gene TRBJ1-1; D might be TRBD1 (5 bases). Looked up from germline, CDR1 is KGHSH and CDR2 is LQKENI. CDR3 length: 15 residues. Trimming cost V 1 base and J 6 bases, with 15 bases left between them. The CDR3 here is CASSPRNTDRAEAFF. The CDR3 coding sequence is TGTGCCAGCTCACCACGCAACACCGACAGAGCTGAAGCTTTCTTT.

The chain employs TRBV6-2 or TRBV6-3 and TRBJ2-7; 9 nucleotides line up with TRBD2. The CDR3 spans 14 residues. V gave up 5 bases and J gave up 5 bases; unmatched junction bases: 7. Germline V gene data show CDR1 as MNHEY and CDR2 as SVGEGT. For the CDR3, the DNA is TGTGCCAGCAGTCGCTCTAGCGGGAAGAACGAGCAGTACTTC. It translates to CASSRSSGKNEQYF.

This clone was counted a few times. The genes are TRBV29-1 and TRBJ1-2; possibly TRBD1 for D (6 bases). The V gene's germline CDR1 is SQVTM and CDR2 ANQGSEA. CDR3 length: 16 residues. The V end was cut by 0 bases, the J end by 2 bases, with 16 bases between. CDR3 bases: TGCAGCGTTGAAGATCTAACAGGGAAGAGGAACTATGGCTACACCTTC. It encodes CSVEDLTGKRNYGYTF.

V gene TRBV4-1 combines with J gene TRBJ1-6; D not resolved. CDR3 size: 12 residues. V lost 4 bases, J lost 11 bases, and 9 bases lay in between. Germline-derived CDR1 and CDR2 are MGHRA and YSYEKL. The CDR3 sequence: CASSRLDAPLHF. The CDR3 bases are TGCGCCAGCAGCCGCCTGGATGCACCCCTCCACTTT.

V usage is TRBV11-2 and J usage is TRBJ1-6; weak D call: TRBD1 (6 bases). Germline CDR1 reads SGHAT; CDR2 reads FQNNGV. V lost 0 bases and J 8 bases, leaving 11 bases between the germline ends. The CDR3 runs 15 residues. In nucleotides, the CDR3 is TGTGCCAGCAGCTTAGAGGGCAGGGGTGATTCACCCCTCCACTTT. Protein sequence: CASSLEGRGDSPLHF.

The rearrangement links TRBV6-6 to TRBJ2-1; no firm D call. The CDR3 has 13 residues. V was pared by 5 bases and J by 8 bases, with 13 bases between. The germline CDR1 and CDR2 sequences are MNHNY and SVGAGI (reference sequence). The CDR3 DNA reads TGTGCCAGCAGTAGCTCGGGTCGGGATGAGCAGTTCTTC. Its translation: CASSSSGRDEQFF.

The chain joins TRBV7-2 to TRBJ2-7, with 8 nucleotides matching TRBD2. Trimming at V came to 2 bases and at J to 5 bases, leaving 5 bases not matched to a gene. Germline CDR1 reads SGHTA; CDR2 reads FQGNSA. This CDR3 is built from 14 residues. As DNA, the CDR3 is TGTGCCAGCAGCTTAACGGGGGGGTATGACGAGCAGTACTTC. This sequence encodes CASSLTGGYDEQYF.

The chain couples TRBV2 to TRBJ2-2, with D possibly being TRBD1 (5 bases). The V end lost 8 bases, the J end lost 2 bases, and 15 bases lay between the germline ends. This CDR3 spans 15 amino acids. Per the germline V gene, CDR1 is SNHLY and CDR2 is FYNNEI. This CDR3 is CASGRQTFNTGELFF. Here the CDR3 DNA reads TGTGCCAGCGGAAGACAGACATTTAACACCGGGGAGCTGTTTTTT.

This chain uses TRBV28 with TRBJ1-2; D is unclear. Germline V gene lookup returns CDR1 MDHEN and CDR2 SYDVKM. The V end lost 2 bases, the J end lost 0 bases, and 4 bases lay between the germline ends. The CDR3 is 13 residues long. Written as DNA, the CDR3 is TGTGCCAGCAGTTTACAAGCTAACTATGGCTACACCTTC. It codes for CASSLQANYGYTF.

The J gene is TRBJ2-5, the V gene TRBV11-2; the match to TRBD1 covers 7 bases. Germline V gene lookup returns CDR1 SGHAT and CDR2 FQNNGV. Losses at the gene ends were 5 bases for V and 4 bases for J; bases not matched to a gene: 10. CDR3 length: 15 amino acids. The chain's CDR3 is CASSLTTGKVETQYF. DNA of the CDR3: TGTGCCAGCAGCCTGACGACAGGGAAGGTAGAGACCCAGTACTTC.

The chain couples TRBV2 to TRBJ1-1; no definite D call. V shed 11 bases and J shed 0 bases, with 19 bases lying between them. Germline CDR1 and CDR2: SNHLY and FYNNEI. CDR3 length equals 15 residues. This CDR3 reads CAVIRPRGMNTEAFF. CDR3 nucleotides: TGTGCCGTAATAAGGCCAAGAGGGATGAACACTGAAGCTTTCTTT. Together with reference TRBV2 and TRBJ1-1, the CDR3 gives the full variable domain: EPEVTQTPSHQVTQMGQEVILRCVPISNHLYFYWYRQILGQKVEFLVSFYNNEISEKSEIFDDQFSVERPDGSNFTLKIRSTKLEDSAMYFCAVIRPRGMNTEAFFGQGTRLTVV.

V gene TRBV14 combines with J gene TRBJ2-7; TRBD2 matches 10 bases. V trimming: 2 bases; J trimming: 1 base; junction bases outside the gene matches: 5. CDR1 is SGHDN, CDR2 FVKESK, per germline. The CDR3 totals 16 residues. CDR3 nucleotides: TGTGCCAGCAGCCAAACTAGCGGGAAAGAATCCTACGAGCAGTACTTC. Translation: CASSQTSGKESYEQYF.

The chain links TRBV6-5 to TRBJ2-5; 8 bases are shared with TRBD2. The V gene end was trimmed by 3 bases and the J gene end by 2 bases; junction bases not matched to a gene: 5. The CDR3 totals 15 residues. CDR1 is MNHEY and CDR2 is SVGAGI in the germline V gene. The CDR3 loop reads CASSYNGGDQETQYF. The CDR3 region has the DNA TGTGCCAGCAGTTATAACGGGGGGGATCAAGAGACCCAGTACTTC.

With regard to this clone: At one end the junction does not follow the germline gene, possibly because of a read error. The V call is TRBV30, the J call TRBJ2-7; 11 nucleotides match TRBD2. The germline gives CDR1 GTSNPN, CDR2 SVGIG (reference sequence). The CDR3 covers 13 residues. CDR3 sequence: CAWSDHPTSGAHF. The CDR3 bases are TGTGCCTGGAGTGATCACCCGACTAGCGGGGCCCACTTC.

This clone has just one count. The gene calls are TRBV2 and TRBJ1-3; D uncertain. Germline CDR1 SNHLY, CDR2 FYNNEI. This CDR3 is 14 amino acids long. Trimming stripped 4 bases from V and 0 bases from J, with 7 bases between. The CDR3 here is CASSVIDSGNTIYF. The CDR3 region has the DNA TGTGCCAGCAGTGTAATTGACTCTGGAAACACCATATATTTT.

The chain uses TRBV18 and TRBJ1-1, with 7 positions matching TRBD1. The germline V gene encodes CDR1 KGHSH and CDR2 LQKENI. With V trimmed by 1 base and J by 5 bases, 4 bases remained unmatched. The length of the CDR3 is 14 residues. The DNA of the CDR3 is TGTGCCAGCTCACCACGGCAGGGGGTTACTGAAGCTTTCTTT. Translated, it gives CASSPRQGVTEAFF.

The rearrangement joins TRBV28 to TRBJ1-2; 8 nucleotides agree with TRBD1. CDR1 is MDHEN and CDR2 is SYDVKM in the germline V gene. The ends lost 6 bases at V and 4 bases at J; junction bases unmatched: 4. There are 13 residues in the CDR3. The CDR3 spells CASSLGQAYGYTF. The CDR3 DNA reads TGTGCCAGCAGCCTGGGACAGGCCTATGGCTACACCTTC.

This clone appeared a single time. The rearrangement links TRBV6-2 or TRBV6-3 to TRBJ2-7, with a tentative D call TRBD2 (6 bases). The CDR3 is 16 amino acids. CDR1 and CDR2 from the germline V gene are MNHEY and SVGEGT. V gave up 2 bases and J gave up 5 bases, with 19 bases separating them. The CDR3, as DNA: TGTGCCAGCAGTTACCCGCGGGGCGGGCTGGGGAACGAGCAGTACTTC. This translates into CASSYPRGGLGNEQYF.

The chain is built from TRBV6-2 or TRBV6-3 and TRBJ1-4; 8 bases line up with TRBD1. The CDR3 covers 14 residues. J was trimmed by 8 bases and V by 5 bases; bases with no gene match: 7. From germline, CDR1 is MNHEY and CDR2 SVGEGT. CDR3 region: CASSTGTGREKLFF. CDR3 sequence (DNA): TGTGCCAGCAGTACCGGGACAGGACGAGAAAAACTGTTTTTT.

V and J are TRBV9 and TRBJ1-6, with no clear D. The germline V and J ends were trimmed by 1 base and 10 bases, with 9 bases remaining between them. The CDR3 totals 13 residues. CDR1 and CDR2 (germline): SGDLS, YYNGEE. The CDR3 DNA is TGTGCCAGCAGCGTACTGCTCAGGTCACCCCTCCACTTT. This sequence encodes CASSVLLRSPLHF.